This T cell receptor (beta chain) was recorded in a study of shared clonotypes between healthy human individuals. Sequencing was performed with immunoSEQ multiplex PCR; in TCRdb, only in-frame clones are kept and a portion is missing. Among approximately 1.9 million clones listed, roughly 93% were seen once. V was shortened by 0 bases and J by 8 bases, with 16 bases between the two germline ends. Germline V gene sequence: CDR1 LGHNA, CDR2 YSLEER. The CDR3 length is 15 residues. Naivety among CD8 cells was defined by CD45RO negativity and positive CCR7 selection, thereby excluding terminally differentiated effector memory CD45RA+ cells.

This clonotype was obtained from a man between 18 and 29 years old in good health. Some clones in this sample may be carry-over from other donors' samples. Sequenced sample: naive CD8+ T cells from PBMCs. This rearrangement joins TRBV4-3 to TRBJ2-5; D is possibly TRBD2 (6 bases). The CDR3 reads CASSQEGLQFTTQYF. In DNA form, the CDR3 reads TGCGCCAGCAGCCAAGAGGGACTCCAGTTCACAACCCAGTACTTC.